This TCR beta chain was documented in a study of preoperative IRX-2 immunotherapy in early breast cancer. The treatment denotes: preoperative locoregional IRX-2 cytokine immunotherapy. Preoperative locoregional IRX-2 cytokine immunotherapy was tested in the phase Ib source study. Profiling relied on immunoSEQ multiplex PCR, and the TCRdb table lists in-frame clones only, not all of them. The sample contains approximately 27,000 clones, approximately 75% of which appear only once. The CDR3 has 14 amino acids. Looked up from germline, CDR1 is LNHDA and CDR2 is SQIVND (reference sequence). The V gene lost 10 bases and the J gene lost 8 bases, with 18 bases spanning the gap.

This sample comprised lymph node tissue, obtained after IRX-2 immunotherapy. The receptor's source is a human donor with breast cancer. The J gene is TRBJ1-6, the V gene TRBV19, with no clear D. The DNA for the CDR3 is TGTGCCACCGCTCCCAAAAACAGCTATTCACCCCTCCACTTT. Its translation: CATAPKNSYSPLHF.